The T cell receptor (beta chain) described here comes from a study of blood T cells in healthy people across ages. The study, taken as a whole, reports: The fall in TCR beta diversity per million T cells was roughly linear with age. A strong correlation was found between TCR beta diversity and the percentage of naive T cells.

Of note for this clonotype: Its antigen remains unidentified.

The study drew donors from healthy Caucasian individuals in Russia aged roughly 6 to 90. PCR was performed a second time for about 6 to 11 cycles using a sample-barcoded 5' primer and a J-beta primer mix. Sequencing of every sample gave 3 million or more CDR3-containing paired-end reads. TCRdb processed the 5' RACE reads anew with MiXCR; each CDR3 protein has one entry. The sample carries 700,000 to 850,000 distinct CDR3 sequences, roughly 50% recorded once. The germline V gene has CDR1 MDHEN and CDR2 SYDVKM. Trimming cost V 6 bases and J 7 bases, with 15 bases left between them. CDR3 length: 14 amino acids.

The chain links TRBV28 to TRBJ2-2, with no clear D. The sequence came from a man at least 80 years old in good health. The source material was blood. In DNA, the CDR3 is TGTGCCAGCAGACAATCTCGCGTAGGCGGGGAGCTGTTTTTT. Translated: CASRQSRVGGELFF.